This is a list of T cell receptor beta chains from one sample in a study of molecular identifiers for immune sequencing clone quantification. TCRdb reprocessed the PCR reads via MiXCR and lists one record per CDR3 protein. The data show approximately 550,000 distinct CDR3 sequences, about a fifth seen once. The specimen sequenced was naive CD8+ T cells from blood, with Jurkat cell RNA spiked in. Receptors originate from a human donor in good health. Some libraries in this study had Jurkat cell RNA spiked in. The conserved cysteine and the conserved F or W are not part of the CDR3 here. D genes are given only for firm matches.

d_call	v_call	cdr3_length	j_call	cdr3_aa
NA	TRBV10-1	11	TRBJ2-5	AFRCEGLETQY
NA	TRBV29-1	10	TRBJ2-7	SARGGVNEQY
NA	TRBV7-2	14	TRBJ2-3	ASRDTGARSTDTQY
NA	TRBV10-3	12	TRBJ2-5	AISESNGDASQY
NA	TRBV20-1	11	TRBJ1-1	SARVTDMTEAF
NA	TRBV7-6	15	TRBJ1-4	ASSLRRVQATNEKLF
NA	TRBV7-9	11	TRBJ1-1	ASSSPLTTEAF
NA	TRBV28	11	TRBJ1-2	ASSLDYGDGYT
NA	TRBV5-1	12	TRBJ2-5	ASSSTLRQETQY
NA	TRBV20-1	11	TRBJ2-7	SARAPDRYEQY
TRBD1	TRBV4-3	14	TRBJ2-7	ASSQERQGLNYEQY
TRBD1	TRBV7-8	12	TRBJ2-7	ASSRTGGGNEQY
TRBD1	TRBV6-2/TRBV6-3	12	TRBJ2-1	ASEVRGPYNEQF
NA	TRBV12-3/TRBV12-4	12	TRBJ2-5	ASSPDSYTGTQY
NA	TRBV2	19	TRBJ1-6	ASSEASRTSSTDSYNSPLH
TRBD2	TRBV2	12	TRBJ2-7	ASSEGLGVQEQY
TRBD1	TRBV27	13	TRBJ1-5	ASSSSTGGNQPQH
TRBD1	TRBV9	17	TRBJ2-2	ASSVEARQGIGNTGELF
NA	TRBV3-1	14	TRBJ2-5	ASSPLEGRTWETQY
TRBD1	TRBV15	12	TRBJ2-2	ATSPRTGSGELF
TRBD1	TRBV11-2	13	TRBJ2-7	ASSVGTGLSYEQY
NA	TRBV7-9	9	TRBJ1-4	AVDLNEKLF
NA	TRBV7-8	15	TRBJ2-7	ASSLEQGLGSYYEQY
NA	TRBV6-5	14	TRBJ1-1	ASIPSRGPGATEAF
NA	TRBV6-5	14	TRBJ2-1	ASSPGQRKSYNEQF